Listed below are T cell receptor beta chains from one sample, sequenced in a study of blood T cell repertoires in COVID-19. Assay used: immunoSEQ multiplex PCR; TCRdb lists only in-frame clones, some missing. The sample comprises about 120,000 clones, approximately 84% of which are singletons, and roughly 1.6% rests with the top ten. Sequenced material: peripheral blood. These receptor sequences come from a man aged 50 to 60 with acute or convalescent COVID-19. Each CDR3 is given with its conserved first and last residue. A D gene is named only where the DNA matches it firmly. Not all rows give a size; the values are once, few, many and, for expanded clones, a class.

TRBD1	.	TRBV29-1	TRBJ1-2	CSGGQGAVGYTF	TGCAGCGGGGGACAGGGGGCTGTCGGCTACACCTTC
.	.	TRBV5-1	TRBJ1-1	CASSVSLNTEAFF	TGCGCCAGCAGCGTGAGCTTGAACACTGAAGCTTTCTTT
.	.	TRBV18	TRBJ2-1	CASSLLRPGYRGEQFF	TGTGCCAGCTCCCTCCTTCGTCCGGGGTATCGGGGTGAGCAGTTCTTC
.	.	TRBV27	TRBJ1-2	CASSRRPTGFNGYTF	TGTGCCAGCAGCCGTCGGCCAACAGGGTTCAATGGCTACACCTTC
TRBD1	.	TRBV4-1	TRBJ2-3	CASSHPGQGATDTQYF	TGCGCCAGCAGCCATCCGGGACAGGGGGCCACAGATACGCAGTATTTT
.	.	TRBV20-1	TRBJ2-1	CSARSYNEQFF	TGCAGTGCTAGATCATACAATGAGCAGTTCTTC
TRBD1	.	TRBV18	TRBJ2-2	CASSLPGQGNTGELFF	TGTGCCAGCTCACTCCCGGGACAGGGGAACACCGGGGAGCTGTTTTTT
TRBD1	.	TRBV5-8	TRBJ1-2	CASTSFQGANYGYTF	TGTGCCAGCACGTCATTTCAGGGGGCGAACTATGGCTACACCTTC
.	.	TRBV5-1	TRBJ1-4	CASSLTGSATNEKLFF	TGCGCCAGCAGCTTGACAGGGAGTGCAACTAATGAAAAACTGTTTTTT
.	once	TRBV2	TRBJ2-5	CASSETGFQETQYF	TGTGCCAGCAGTGAAACAGGCTTCCAAGAGACCCAGTACTTC
TRBD1	.	TRBV19	TRBJ1-3	CASIAGQGARGNTIYF	TGTGCCAGTATCGCCGGACAGGGGGCGCGAGGAAACACCATATATTTT
.	.	TRBV3-1/TRBV3-2	TRBJ1-1	CASSPNRGTEAFF	TGTGCCAGCAGCCCTAACCGCGGCACTGAAGCTTTCTTT
.	.	TRBV30	TRBJ1-5	CAWSEHSSNQPQHF	TGTGCCTGGAGTGAGCATTCTAGCAATCAGCCCCAGCATTTT
.	.	TRBV14	TRBJ1-1	CASSQYRANTEAFF	TGTGCCAGCAGCCAATACAGGGCGAACACTGAAGCTTTCTTT
TRBD2	.	TRBV5-7	TRBJ2-1	CASSLEASGGRDEQFF	TGTGCCAGCAGCTTGGAAGCTAGCGGGGGGAGGGATGAGCAGTTCTTC
.	.	TRBV11-2	TRBJ1-1	CASSLTGGSTEAFF	TGTGCCAGCAGCTTAACGGGTGGGAGCACTGAAGCTTTCTTT
.	few	TRBV5-1	TRBJ1-1	CASRPSIKGDAAFF	TGCGCCAGCAGGCCCTCAATCAAGGGGGATGCAGCTTTCTTT
TRBD1	.	TRBV6-5	TRBJ1-3	CASSLQGAYGNTIYF	TGTGCCAGCAGTCTACAGGGGGCGTACGGAAACACCATATATTTT
.	once	TRBV14	TRBJ1-6	CASSQDRGALHF	TGTGCCAGCAGCCAAGACAGGGGAGCCCTCCACTTT
TRBD1	.	TRBV6-6	TRBJ1-1	CASRPTTGMNTEAFF	TGTGCCAGCAGACCTACGACAGGGATGAACACTGAAGCTTTCTTT
.	.	TRBV19	TRBJ2-3	CASSITGPSSTDTQYF	TGTGCCAGTAGTATAACTGGGCCCTCTAGCACAGATACGCAGTATTTT
TRBD1	.	TRBV11-2	TRBJ1-1	CASSTGTGETEAFF	TGTGCCAGCAGCACCGGGACAGGGGAAACTGAAGCTTTCTTT
.	.	TRBV15	TRBJ2-7	CATSRDARSSYEQYF	TGTGCCACCAGCAGAGATGCGAGGAGCTCCTACGAGCAGTACTTC
.	.	TRBV5-4	TRBJ1-4	CASSLGGGRNEKLFF	TGTGCCAGCAGCTTGGGTGGCGGGCGGAATGAAAAACTGTTTTTT
.	.	TRBV19	TRBJ1-1	CASSMLGNTEAFF	TGTGCCAGTAGTATGTTGGGCAACACTGAAGCTTTCTTT
.	once	TRBV2	TRBJ2-7	CASSDDSNSYEQYF	TGTGCCAGCAGCGACGACAGCAACTCTTACGAGCAGTACTTC
TRBD1	.	TRBV5-1	TRBJ2-2	CASSPNYRDRGTGELFF	TGCGCCAGCAGCCCAAACTACCGGGACAGGGGGACCGGGGAGCTGTTTTTT
.	.	TRBV10-1	TRBJ1-1	CASSESAPGEGTEAFF	TGCGCCAGCAGTGAGTCGGCTCCGGGAGAGGGCACTGAAGCTTTCTTT
.	.	TRBV7-2	TRBJ1-2	CASSLGGGRAAYGYTF	TGTGCCAGCAGCTTAGGGGGGGGCAGGGCGGCCTATGGCTACACCTTC
TRBD1	.	TRBV5-4	TRBJ1-2	CASSTNPTGNYGYTF	TGTGCCAGCAGCACCAACCCGACAGGGAACTATGGCTACACCTTC
.	.	TRBV11-2	TRBJ1-6	CASSSWTDNSPLHF	TGTGCCAGCAGCTCTTGGACAGATAATTCACCCCTCCACTTT
TRBD2	.	TRBV10-3	TRBJ2-1	CAISDPGRVGAEQFF	TGTGCCATCAGTGACCCCGGGAGGGTCGGGGCTGAGCAGTTCTTC
TRBD2	.	TRBV6-2/TRBV6-3	TRBJ2-2	CASSDPISGENTGELFF	TGTGCCAGCAGTGATCCTATTAGCGGGGAGAACACCGGGGAGCTGTTTTTT
.	.	TRBV9	TRBJ1-2	CASSESPGTSYGYTF	TGTGCCAGCAGCGAGAGCCCTGGGACAAGCTATGGCTACACCTTC
.	.	TRBV7-3	TRBJ2-2	CASSRQTGTNTGELFF	TGTGCCAGCAGCCGCCAAACGGGGACGAACACCGGGGAGCTGTTTTTT
TRBD1	once	TRBV4-1	TRBJ1-5	CASSSGQGSDQPQHF	TGCGCCAGCAGCTCCGGACAGGGGTCTGATCAGCCCCAGCATTTT
TRBD1	.	TRBV5-6	TRBJ1-3	CASSPRGRGGNTIYF	TGTGCCAGCAGCCCCAGGGGGCGAGGAGGAAACACCATATATTTT
.	.	TRBV2	TRBJ2-3	CASAWRRQDTQYF	TGTGCCAGCGCATGGAGGCGCCAAGATACGCAGTATTTT
TRBD1	.	TRBV5-1	TRBJ1-1	CASSSGQGLVNTEAFF	TGCGCCAGCAGCTCGGGACAGGGGTTGGTTAACACTGAAGCTTTCTTT
.	few	TRBV24-1	TRBJ1-6	CATSATGPRSPLHF	TGTGCCACCAGCGCGACAGGCCCGCGTTCACCCCTCCACTTT
TRBD1	.	TRBV5-1	TRBJ2-3	CASSPGQESTDTQYF	TGCGCCAGCAGCCCCGGACAGGAGAGCACAGATACGCAGTATTTT
.	.	TRBV11-2	TRBJ2-3	CASSLPLNTQYF	TGTGCCAGCAGCCTACCTCTGAATACGCAGTATTTT
TRBD1	.	TRBV19	TRBJ2-2	CASRLTGTGNTGELFF	TGTGCCAGTAGACTTACCGGGACAGGGAACACCGGGGAGCTGTTTTTT
.	few	TRBV24-1	TRBJ2-7	CATSDSCPREDYEQYF	TGTGCCACCAGTGATTCCTGTCCCAGGGAGGACTACGAGCAGTACTTC
TRBD1	.	TRBV5-6	TRBJ2-7	CASSLGQTGAYEQYF	TGTGCCAGCAGCTTGGGGCAGACAGGGGCCTACGAGCAGTACTTC
TRBD1	.	TRBV28	TRBJ2-5	CASRDRDSPETQYF	TGTGCCAGCAGGGACAGGGATTCACCAGAGACCCAGTACTTC
.	.	TRBV3-1/TRBV3-2	TRBJ1-4	CASSQTRVIGEKLFF	TGTGCCAGCAGCCAAACGAGGGTTATCGGTGAAAAACTGTTTTTT
.	.	TRBV9	TRBJ2-3	CASSVGPWDSRRGTDTQYF	TGTGCCAGCAGCGTAGGGCCCTGGGACTCCCGGAGGGGCACAGATACGCAGTATTTT
.	.	TRBV11-2	TRBJ2-5	CASSGRRETQYF	TGTGCCAGCTCTGGGAGGCGGGAGACCCAGTACTTC
.	.	TRBV15	TRBJ2-7	CATGTTSSYEQYF	TGTGCCACCGGAACAACTAGCTCCTACGAGCAGTACTTC
.	.	TRBV6-1	TRBJ1-4	CASSDPTDYATNEKLFF	TGTGCCAGCAGTGATCCGACGGACTACGCAACTAATGAAAAACTGTTTTTT
TRBD1	.	TRBV19	TRBJ2-7	CASKRQGDGWAYEQYF	TGTGCCAGTAAAAGACAGGGTGACGGATGGGCCTACGAGCAGTACTTC
.	.	TRBV25-1	TRBJ1-1	CASSDAGVRTEAFF	TGTGCCAGCAGTGATGCAGGGGTTAGGACTGAAGCTTTCTTT